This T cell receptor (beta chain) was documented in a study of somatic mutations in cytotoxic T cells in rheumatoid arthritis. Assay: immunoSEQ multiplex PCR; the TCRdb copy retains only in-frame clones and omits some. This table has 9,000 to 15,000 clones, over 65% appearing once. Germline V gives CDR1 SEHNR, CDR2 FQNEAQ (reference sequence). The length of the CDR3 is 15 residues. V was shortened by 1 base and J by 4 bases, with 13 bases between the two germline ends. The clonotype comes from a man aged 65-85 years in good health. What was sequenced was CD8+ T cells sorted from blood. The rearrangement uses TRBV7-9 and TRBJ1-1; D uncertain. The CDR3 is CASSLEGGVATEAFF. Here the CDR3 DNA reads TGTGCCAGCAGCTTAGAGGGTGGGGTTGCCACTGAAGCTTTCTTT.